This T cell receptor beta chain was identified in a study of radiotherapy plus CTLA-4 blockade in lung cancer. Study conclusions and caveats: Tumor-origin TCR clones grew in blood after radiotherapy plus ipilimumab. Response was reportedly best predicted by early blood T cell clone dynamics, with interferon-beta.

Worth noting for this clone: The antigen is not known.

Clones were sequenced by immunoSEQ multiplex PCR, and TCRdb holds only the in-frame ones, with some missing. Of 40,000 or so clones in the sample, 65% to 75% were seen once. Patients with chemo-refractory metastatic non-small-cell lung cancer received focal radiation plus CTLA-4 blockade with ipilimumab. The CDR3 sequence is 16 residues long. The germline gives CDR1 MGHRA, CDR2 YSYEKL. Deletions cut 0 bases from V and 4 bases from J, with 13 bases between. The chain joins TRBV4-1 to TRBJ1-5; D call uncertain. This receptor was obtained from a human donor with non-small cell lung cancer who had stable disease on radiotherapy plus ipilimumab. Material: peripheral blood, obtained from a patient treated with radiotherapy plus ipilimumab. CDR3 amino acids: CASSQDPGFKNQPQHF. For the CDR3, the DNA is TGCGCCAGCAGCCAAGATCCGGGTTTTAAAAATCAGCCCCAGCATTTT.